This TCR beta chain was captured in a study of blood T cell repertoires in COVID-19. Overall study context: Specimens from acute and convalescent COVID-19 originated in the United States, Italy and Spain. The cDNA or gDNA used as material had been derived from T cells, B-cell-depleted T cells, or PBMCs.

This CDR3 spans 15 amino acids. CDR1 is MGHRA and CDR2 is YSYEKL in the germline V gene. V lost 0 bases and J 8 bases, leaving 16 bases between the germline ends. Per the original methods: For nucleated cells, counts were estimated from reference gene primer amplification. The table came from immunoSEQ multiplex PCR; TCRdb's copy has only in-frame clones and leaves some out. V and J calls and clone size come straight from that table; D and trimming were deduced from the DNA. Among 150,000 to 200,000 clones listed, approximately 89% were seen once. Sequenced input: peripheral blood. The receptor was isolated from a middle-aged man with active or convalescent COVID-19. This chain links TRBV4-1 with TRBJ1-2; D gene uncertain. CDR3 sequence (DNA): TGCGCCAGCAGCCAAGATCAACAGTCACTCTTCGGCTACACCTTC. Its translation is CASSQDQQSLFGYTF.